This T cell receptor beta chain appears in the sequencing data of a study of CD8 T cells in Susac syndrome. Study-wide context: Patients with Susac syndrome, at blood draw, were therapy-naive, on corticosteroids, or on intravenous immunoglobulin alone. Whole-study results and caveats: CD4+ T cell repertoires in Susac syndrome lacked clonal expansion.

Worth noting for this clonotype: The target antigen is unknown.

RNA in amounts of about 0.45 to 1 ug was reverse transcribed with random hexamers. TCRdb re-called the immunoSEQ multiplex PCR reads through MiXCR, storing one row per CDR3 protein. This table holds under 200,000 distinct CDR3 sequences, about 91% found once. The V and J ends lost 6 bases and 5 bases, in that order; junction bases with no gene match: 10. The CDR3 covers 14 residues. This TCR was sampled from a human donor with Susac syndrome. The chain combines TRBV12-3 or TRBV12-4 with TRBJ2-7; 7 bases match TRBD1. Material: CD4+ T cells from PBMCs. In nucleotides, the CDR3 is TGTGCCAGCAGCCAGAGACAGGGCCGGGACGAGCAGTACTTC. The encoded protein is CASSQRQGRDEQYF.